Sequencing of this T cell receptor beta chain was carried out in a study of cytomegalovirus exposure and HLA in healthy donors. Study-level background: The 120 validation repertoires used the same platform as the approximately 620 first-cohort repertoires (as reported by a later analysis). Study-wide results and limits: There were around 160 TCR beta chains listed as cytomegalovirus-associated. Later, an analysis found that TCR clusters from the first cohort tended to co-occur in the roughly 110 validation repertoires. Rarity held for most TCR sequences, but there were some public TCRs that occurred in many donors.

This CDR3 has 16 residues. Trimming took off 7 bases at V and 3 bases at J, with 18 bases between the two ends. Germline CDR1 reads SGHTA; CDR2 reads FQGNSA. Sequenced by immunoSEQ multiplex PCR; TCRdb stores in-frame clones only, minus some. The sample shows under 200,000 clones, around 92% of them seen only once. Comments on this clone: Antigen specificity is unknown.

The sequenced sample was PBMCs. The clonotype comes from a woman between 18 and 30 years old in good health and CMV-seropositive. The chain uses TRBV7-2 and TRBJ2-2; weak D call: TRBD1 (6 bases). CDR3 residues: CASTPQNRAHTGELFF. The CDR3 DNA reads TGTGCCAGCACCCCGCAGAACAGGGCGCACACCGGGGAGCTGTTTTTT.